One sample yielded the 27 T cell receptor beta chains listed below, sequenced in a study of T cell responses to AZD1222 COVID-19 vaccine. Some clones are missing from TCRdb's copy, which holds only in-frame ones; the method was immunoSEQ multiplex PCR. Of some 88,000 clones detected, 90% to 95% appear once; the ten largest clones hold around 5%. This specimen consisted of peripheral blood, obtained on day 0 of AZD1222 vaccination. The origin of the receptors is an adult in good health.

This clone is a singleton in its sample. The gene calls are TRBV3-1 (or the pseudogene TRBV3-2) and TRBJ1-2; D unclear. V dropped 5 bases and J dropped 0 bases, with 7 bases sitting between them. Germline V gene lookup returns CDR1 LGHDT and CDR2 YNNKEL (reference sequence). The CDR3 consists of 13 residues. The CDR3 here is CASSVEANYGYTF. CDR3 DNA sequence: TGTGCCAGCAGCGTGGAAGCTAACTATGGCTACACCTTC.

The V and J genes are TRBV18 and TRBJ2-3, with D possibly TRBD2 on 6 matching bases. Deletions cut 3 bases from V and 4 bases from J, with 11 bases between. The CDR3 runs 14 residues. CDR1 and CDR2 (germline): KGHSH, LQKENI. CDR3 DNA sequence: TGTGCCAGCTCACCCGGGAGAGGGGCAGATACGCAGTATTTT. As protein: CASSPGRGADTQYF. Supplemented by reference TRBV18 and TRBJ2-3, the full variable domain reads NAGVMQNPRHLVRRRGQEARLRCSPMKGHSHVYWYRQLPEEGLKFMVYLQKENIIDESGMPKERFSAEFPKEGPSILRIQQVVRGDSAAYFCASSPGRGADTQYFGPGTRLTVL.

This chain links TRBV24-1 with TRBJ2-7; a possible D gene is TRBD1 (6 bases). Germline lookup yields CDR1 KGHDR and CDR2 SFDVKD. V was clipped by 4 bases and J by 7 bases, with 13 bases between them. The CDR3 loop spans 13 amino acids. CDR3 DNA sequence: TGTGCCACCAGTGAGGCATCCGGGACAGAGCAGTACTTC. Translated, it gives CATSEASGTEQYF.

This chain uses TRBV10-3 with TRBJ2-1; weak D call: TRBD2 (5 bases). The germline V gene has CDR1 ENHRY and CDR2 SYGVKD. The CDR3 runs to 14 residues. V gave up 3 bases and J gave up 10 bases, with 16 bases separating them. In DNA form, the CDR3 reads TGTGCCATCAGTGAAGGAGAGAGGGCGGGCGAGCAGTTCTTC. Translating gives CAISEGERAGEQFF.

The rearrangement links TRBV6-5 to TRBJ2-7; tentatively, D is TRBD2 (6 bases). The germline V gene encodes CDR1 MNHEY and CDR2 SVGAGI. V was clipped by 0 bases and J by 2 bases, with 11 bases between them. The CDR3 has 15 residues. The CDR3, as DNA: TGTGCCAGCAGTTACTCGGCGGGATCTCCCTACGAGCAGTACTTC. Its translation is CASSYSAGSPYEQYF.

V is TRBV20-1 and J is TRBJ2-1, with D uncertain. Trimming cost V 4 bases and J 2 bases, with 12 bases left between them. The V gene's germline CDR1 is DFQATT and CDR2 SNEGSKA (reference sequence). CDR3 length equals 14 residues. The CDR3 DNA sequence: TGCAGTGCTAATGACTTTCAACCCTACAATGAGCAGTTCTTC. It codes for CSANDFQPYNEQFF.

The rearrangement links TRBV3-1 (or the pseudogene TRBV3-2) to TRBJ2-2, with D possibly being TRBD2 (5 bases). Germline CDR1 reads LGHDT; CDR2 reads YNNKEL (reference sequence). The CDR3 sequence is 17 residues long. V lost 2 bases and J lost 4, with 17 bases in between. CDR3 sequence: CASSQNPSARATGELFF. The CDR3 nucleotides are TGTGCCAGCAGCCAAAATCCCTCGGCGAGGGCCACCGGGGAGCTGTTTTTT.

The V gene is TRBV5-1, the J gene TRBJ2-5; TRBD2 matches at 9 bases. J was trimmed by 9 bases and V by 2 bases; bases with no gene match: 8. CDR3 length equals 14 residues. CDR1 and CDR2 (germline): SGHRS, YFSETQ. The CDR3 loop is CASSFLAGSGPQYF. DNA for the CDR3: TGCGCCAGCAGCTTCCTAGCGGGATCCGGGCCCCAGTACTTC.

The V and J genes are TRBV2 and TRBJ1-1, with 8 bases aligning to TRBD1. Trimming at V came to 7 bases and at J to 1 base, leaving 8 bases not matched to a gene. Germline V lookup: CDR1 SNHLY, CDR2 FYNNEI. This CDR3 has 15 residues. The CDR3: CASIRTGHSNTEAFF. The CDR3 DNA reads TGTGCCAGCATTAGGACAGGGCATTCGAACACTGAAGCTTTCTTT.

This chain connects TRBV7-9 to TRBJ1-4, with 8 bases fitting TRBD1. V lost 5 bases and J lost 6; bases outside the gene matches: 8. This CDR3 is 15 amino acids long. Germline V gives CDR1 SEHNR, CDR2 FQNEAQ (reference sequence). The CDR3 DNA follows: TGTGCCAGCAGCCCCAGCAGGGGGCTCGATGAAAAACTGTTTTTT. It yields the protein CASSPSRGLDEKLFF.

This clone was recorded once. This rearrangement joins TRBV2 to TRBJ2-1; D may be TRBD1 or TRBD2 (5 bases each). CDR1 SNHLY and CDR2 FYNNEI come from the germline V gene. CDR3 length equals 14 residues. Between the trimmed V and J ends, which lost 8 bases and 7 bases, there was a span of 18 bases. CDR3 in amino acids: CASRDPTGLNEQFF. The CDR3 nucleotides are TGTGCCAGCCGGGACCCCACGGGGTTGAATGAGCAGTTCTTC. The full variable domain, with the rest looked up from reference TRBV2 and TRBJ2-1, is EPEVTQTPSHQVTQMGQEVILRCVPISNHLYFYWYRQILGQKVEFLVSFYNNEISEKSEIFDDQFSVERPDGSNFTLKIRSTKLEDSAMYFCASRDPTGLNEQFFGPGTRLTVL.

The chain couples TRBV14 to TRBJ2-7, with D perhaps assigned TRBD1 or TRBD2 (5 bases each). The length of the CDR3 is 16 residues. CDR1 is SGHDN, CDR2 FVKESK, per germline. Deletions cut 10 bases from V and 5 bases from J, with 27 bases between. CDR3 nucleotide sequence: TGTGCCACCCCGTCGGCAGAGAAAGAGGGACCCCACGAGCAGTACTTC. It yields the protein CATPSAEKEGPHEQYF.

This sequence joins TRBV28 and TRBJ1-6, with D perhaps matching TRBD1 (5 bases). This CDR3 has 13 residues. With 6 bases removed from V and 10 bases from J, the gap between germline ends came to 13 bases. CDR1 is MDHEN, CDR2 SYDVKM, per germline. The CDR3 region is CASRSPGLSPLHF. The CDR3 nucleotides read TGTGCCAGCAGATCACCGGGACTGTCACCCCTCCACTTT. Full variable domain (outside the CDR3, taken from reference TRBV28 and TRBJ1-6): DVKVTQSSRYLVKRTGEKVFLECVQDMDHENMFWYRQDPGLGLRLIYFSYDVKMKEKGDIPEGYSVSREKKERFSLILESASTNQTSMYLCASRSPGLSPLHFGNGTRLTVT.

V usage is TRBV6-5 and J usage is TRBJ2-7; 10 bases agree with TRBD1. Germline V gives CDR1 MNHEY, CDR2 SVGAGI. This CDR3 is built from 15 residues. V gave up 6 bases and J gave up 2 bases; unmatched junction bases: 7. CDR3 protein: CASRQRQGAAYEQYF. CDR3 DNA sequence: TGTGCCAGCAGACAAAGACAGGGGGCGGCCTACGAGCAGTACTTC.

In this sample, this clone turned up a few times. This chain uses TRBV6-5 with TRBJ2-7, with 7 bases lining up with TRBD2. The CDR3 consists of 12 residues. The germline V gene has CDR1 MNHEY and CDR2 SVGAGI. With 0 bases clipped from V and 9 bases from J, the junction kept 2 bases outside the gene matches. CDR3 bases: TGTGCCAGCAGTTACTCCGGGGGGTCGCAGTACTTC. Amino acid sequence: CASSYSGGSQYF.

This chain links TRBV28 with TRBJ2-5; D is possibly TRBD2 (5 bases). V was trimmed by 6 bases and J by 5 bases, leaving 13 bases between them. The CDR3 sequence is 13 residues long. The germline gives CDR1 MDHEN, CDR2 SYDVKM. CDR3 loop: CASSLRGLETQYF. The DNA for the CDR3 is TGTGCCAGCAGCCTCCGGGGTCTGGAGACCCAGTACTTC.

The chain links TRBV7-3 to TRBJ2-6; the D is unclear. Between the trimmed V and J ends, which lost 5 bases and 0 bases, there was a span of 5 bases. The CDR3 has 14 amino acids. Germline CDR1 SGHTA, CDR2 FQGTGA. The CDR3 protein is CASSPASGANVLTF. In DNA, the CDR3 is TGTGCCAGCAGCCCGGCCTCTGGGGCCAACGTCCTGACTTTC. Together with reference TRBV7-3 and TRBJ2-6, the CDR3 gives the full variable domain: GAGVSQTPSNKVTEKGKYVELRCDPISGHTALYWYRQSLGQGPEFLIYFQGTGAADDSGLPNDRFFAVRPEGSVSTLKIQRTERGDSAVYLCASSPASGANVLTFGAGSRLTVL.

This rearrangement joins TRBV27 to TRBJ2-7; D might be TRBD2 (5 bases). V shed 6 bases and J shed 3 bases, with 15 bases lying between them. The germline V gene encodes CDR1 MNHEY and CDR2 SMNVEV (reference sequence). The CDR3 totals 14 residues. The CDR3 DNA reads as TGTGCCAGCAGCCTAGCCCCAGAAGACTACGAGCAGTACTTC. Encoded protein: CASSLAPEDYEQYF.

The CDR3 protein is CASSIRGPTGELFF. The CDR3, as DNA: TGTGCCAGTAGTATTAGGGGGCCCACCGGGGAGCTGTTTTTT. The rearrangement links TRBV19 to TRBJ2-2, with 7 bases identical to TRBD1. The CDR3 sequence is 14 residues long. The V gene end was trimmed by 3 bases and the J gene end by 4 bases; junction bases not matched to a gene: 2. Germline V gene lookup returns CDR1 LNHDA and CDR2 SQIVND (reference sequence).

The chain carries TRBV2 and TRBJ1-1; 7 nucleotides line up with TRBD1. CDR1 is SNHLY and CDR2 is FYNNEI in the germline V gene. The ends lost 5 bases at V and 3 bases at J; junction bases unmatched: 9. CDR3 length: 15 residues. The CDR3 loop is CASSPLQGPYTEAFF. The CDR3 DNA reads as TGTGCCAGCAGTCCACTACAGGGGCCCTACACTGAAGCTTTCTTT. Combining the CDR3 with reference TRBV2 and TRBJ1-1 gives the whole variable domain EPEVTQTPSHQVTQMGQEVILRCVPISNHLYFYWYRQILGQKVEFLVSFYNNEISEKSEIFDDQFSVERPDGSNFTLKIRSTKLEDSAMYFCASSPLQGPYTEAFFGQGTRLTVV.

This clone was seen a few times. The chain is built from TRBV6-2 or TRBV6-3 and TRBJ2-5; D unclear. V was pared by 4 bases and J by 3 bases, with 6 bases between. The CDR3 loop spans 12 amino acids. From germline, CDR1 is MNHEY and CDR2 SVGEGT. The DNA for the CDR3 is TGTGCCAGCAGTTCTGCCGAAGAGACCCAGTACTTC. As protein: CASSSAEETQYF.

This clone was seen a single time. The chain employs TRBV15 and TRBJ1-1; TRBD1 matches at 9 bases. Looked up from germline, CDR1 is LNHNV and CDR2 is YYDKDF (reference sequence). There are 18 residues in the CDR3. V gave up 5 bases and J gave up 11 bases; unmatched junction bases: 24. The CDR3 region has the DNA TGTGCCACCAGCCAGCTAACAGGGGGCGATCTTACCTCGCCCCGCGCTTTCTTT. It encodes CATSQLTGGDLTSPRAFF.

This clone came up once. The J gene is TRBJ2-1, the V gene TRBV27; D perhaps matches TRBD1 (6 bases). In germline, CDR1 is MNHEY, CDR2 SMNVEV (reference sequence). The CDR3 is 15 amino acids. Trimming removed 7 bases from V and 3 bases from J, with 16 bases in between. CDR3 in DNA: TGTGCCAGCAAACCCGGACAGTACCTCTACAATGAGCAGTTCTTC. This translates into CASKPGQYLYNEQFF.

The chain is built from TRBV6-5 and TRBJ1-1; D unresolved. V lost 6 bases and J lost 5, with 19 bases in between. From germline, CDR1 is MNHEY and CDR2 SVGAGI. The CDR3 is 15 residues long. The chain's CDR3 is CASSQSWVLGTEAFF. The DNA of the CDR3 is TGTGCCAGCAGCCAATCCTGGGTGTTGGGAACTGAAGCTTTCTTT.

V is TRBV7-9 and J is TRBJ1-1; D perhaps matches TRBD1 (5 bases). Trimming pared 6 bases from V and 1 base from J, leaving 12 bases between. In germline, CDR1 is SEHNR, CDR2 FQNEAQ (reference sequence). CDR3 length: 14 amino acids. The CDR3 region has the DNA TGTGCCAGCAGTACGGGGGACCCGAACACTGAAGCTTTCTTT. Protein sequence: CASSTGDPNTEAFF.

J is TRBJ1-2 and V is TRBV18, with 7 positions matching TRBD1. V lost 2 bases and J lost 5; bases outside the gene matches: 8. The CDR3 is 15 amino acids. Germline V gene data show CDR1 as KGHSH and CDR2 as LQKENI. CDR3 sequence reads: CASSPVSGDSYGYTF. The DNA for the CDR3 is TGTGCCAGCTCACCAGTCTCAGGGGACAGTTATGGCTACACCTTC.

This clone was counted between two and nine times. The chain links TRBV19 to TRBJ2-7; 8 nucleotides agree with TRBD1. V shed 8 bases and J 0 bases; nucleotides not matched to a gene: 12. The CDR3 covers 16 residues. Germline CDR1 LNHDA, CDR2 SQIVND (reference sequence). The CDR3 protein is CASSDRGQHSSYEQYF. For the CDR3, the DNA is TGTGCCAGTTCCGACAGGGGACAACATAGCTCCTACGAGCAGTACTTC. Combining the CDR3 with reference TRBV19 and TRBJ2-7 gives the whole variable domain DGGITQSPKYLFRKEGQNVTLSCEQNLNHDAMYWYRQDPGQGLRLIYYSQIVNDFQKGDIAEGYSVSREKKESFPLTVTSAQKNPTAFYLCASSDRGQHSSYEQYFGPGTRLTVT.